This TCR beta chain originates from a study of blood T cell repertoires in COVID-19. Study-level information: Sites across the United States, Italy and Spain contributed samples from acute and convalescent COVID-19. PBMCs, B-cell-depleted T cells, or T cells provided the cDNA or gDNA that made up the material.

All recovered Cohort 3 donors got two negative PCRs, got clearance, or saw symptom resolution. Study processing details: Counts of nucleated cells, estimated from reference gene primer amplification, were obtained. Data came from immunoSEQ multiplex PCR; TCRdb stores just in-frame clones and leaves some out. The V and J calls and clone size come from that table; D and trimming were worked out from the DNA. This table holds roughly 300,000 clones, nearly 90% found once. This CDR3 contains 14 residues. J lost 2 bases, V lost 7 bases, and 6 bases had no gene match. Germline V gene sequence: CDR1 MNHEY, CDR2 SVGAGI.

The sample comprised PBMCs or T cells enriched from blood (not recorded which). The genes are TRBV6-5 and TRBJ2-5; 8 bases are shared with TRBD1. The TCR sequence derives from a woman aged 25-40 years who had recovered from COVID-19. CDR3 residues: CASTATGVQETQYF. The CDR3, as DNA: TGTGCCAGCACCGCGACAGGGGTACAAGAGACCCAGTACTTC.